The 32 T cell receptor beta chains below all came from one sample that was sequenced in a study of early T cells in non-severe SARS-CoV-2 infection. TCRdb analysed the 5' RACE reads with MiXCR anew, one entry per CDR3 protein. The sample carries some 80,000 distinct CDR3 sequences, 12% to 15% recorded once. The sequenced sample was whole blood. The receptor set was obtained from an adult who was a healthcare worker with PCR-confirmed SARS-CoV-2 infection or an uninfected control (not recorded which).

Points on this clonotype: At one of its ends the junction is not consistent with the germline gene, which may arise from a read error. The chain employs TRBV7-7 and TRBJ2-5; 9 bases align to TRBD1. This CDR3 region has 16 residues. Germline V lookup: CDR1 SSHAT, CDR2 FNYEAQ (reference sequence). The CDR3: CASSQFGQGHQETQYF. CDR3 DNA sequence: TGTGCTAGCAGCCAGTTCGGACAGGGGCACCAAGAGACCCAGTACTTC.

This clonotype was counted between two and nine times. The rearrangement links TRBV20-1 to TRBJ2-7; TRBD1 is a possible D gene (6 bases). The CDR3 totals 14 residues. Germline lookup yields CDR1 DFQATT and CDR2 SNEGSKA (reference sequence). The germline V and J ends were trimmed by 3 bases and 1 base, with 13 bases remaining between them. The CDR3 region is CSASLYTGSYEQYF. In DNA form, the CDR3 reads TGCAGTGCTAGCCTCTATACAGGGTCCTACGAGCAGTACTTC.

This clonotype was detected ten times or more. The chain has TRBV10-3 and TRBJ2-2; tentatively, D is TRBD1 or TRBD2 (5 bases each). From germline, CDR1 is ENHRY and CDR2 SYGVKD. The V end lost 8 bases, the J end lost 4 bases, and 14 bases lay between the germline ends. The CDR3 sequence is 14 residues long. CDR3 loop: CAIAEGRVTGELFF. The CDR3 DNA reads as TGTGCCATCGCTGAGGGACGTGTCACCGGGGAGCTGTTTTTT.

This clonotype has ten or more counts. This chain links TRBV12-3 or TRBV12-4 with TRBJ1-5; D remains unclear. Trimming removed 1 base at V and 3 bases at J, with 4 bases between. The CDR3 spans 13 residues. Written as DNA, the CDR3 is TGTGCCAGCAGTTTAGTCGACAATCAGCCCCAGCATTTT. Its translation is CASSLVDNQPQHF.

This sequence joins TRBV11-2 and TRBJ2-7, with TRBD1 matching 10 bases. The CDR3 spans 16 residues. V shed 5 bases, J shed 6 bases, and the junction held 13 bases outside the gene matches. CDR1 is SGHAT, CDR2 FQNNGV, per germline. CDR3 sequence: CASSHGSGTGDSEQYF. The CDR3 bases are TGTGCCAGCAGCCACGGTTCCGGGACAGGGGATTCCGAGCAGTACTTC.

This clonotype was seen ten or more times. The chain has TRBV7-2 and TRBJ2-5; TRBD2 matches at 11 bases. J gave up 4 bases and V 2 bases, and 6 bases lay outside the gene matches. This CDR3 region has 16 residues. Germline V gene sequence: CDR1 SGHTA, CDR2 FQGNSA. CDR3 residues: CASSLSASGGLETQYF. The DNA for the CDR3 is TGTGCCAGCAGCTTAAGCGCTAGCGGGGGGTTAGAGACCCAGTACTTC.

V is TRBV16 and J is TRBJ2-7; D possibly corresponds to TRBD2 (5 bases). The V end was cut by 9 bases, the J end by 2 bases, with 14 bases between. The length of the CDR3 is 13 residues. Germline-derived CDR1 and CDR2 are KGHSY and FQNENV. The CDR3 DNA follows: TGTGCCAGTACTGGAGGATCTACCTACGAGCAGTACTTC. Residues: CASTGGSTYEQYF.

This CDR3 is CASSHWDGTGELFF. The CDR3 DNA reads as TGTGCCAGTAGTCACTGGGACGGAACCGGGGAGCTGTTTTTT. The chain links TRBV19 to TRBJ2-2, with D perhaps given as TRBD1 or TRBD2 (5 bases each). The CDR3 has 14 residues. Trimming removed 5 bases at V and 5 bases at J, with 12 bases between. Germline values: CDR1 LNHDA, CDR2 SQIVND (reference sequence).

The rearrangement links TRBV7-9 to TRBJ1-1; 10 bases match TRBD1. CDR3 size: 11 residues. The V segment lost 5 bases and the J segment 13 bases; nucleotides outside the gene matches: 4. Germline loops: CDR1 SEHNR, CDR2 FQNEAQ (reference sequence). Here the CDR3 DNA reads TGTGCCAGCAGCCTTGGACAGGGGGTTTTCTTT. This encodes CASSLGQGVFF.

CDR3 in DNA: TGTGCCAGCAGTTTATTCGGCGTAGCGGGGGGTACCTACGAGCAGTACTTC. Residues: CASSLFGVAGGTYEQYF. This sequence joins TRBV27 and TRBJ2-7, with 10 positions matching TRBD2. Germline CDR1 MNHEY, CDR2 SMNVEV (reference sequence). There are 17 residues in the CDR3. J was trimmed by 2 bases and V by 1 base; bases with no gene match: 8.

There are a few counts of this clonotype. The J gene is TRBJ1-2, the V gene TRBV30, with a weak D call TRBD1 (5 bases). The CDR3 is made up of 13 amino acids. In germline, CDR1 is GTSNPN, CDR2 SVGIG (reference sequence). V lost 3 bases and J 2 bases, leaving 10 bases between the germline ends. As DNA, the CDR3 is TGTGCCTGGAGCCGGGGACCCAACTATGGCTACACCTTC. This encodes CAWSRGPNYGYTF.

The table lists this clonotype with many counts. The chain joins TRBV7-6 to TRBJ1-2; D gene unclear. Germline V lookup: CDR1 SGHVS, CDR2 FNYEAQ. This CDR3 has 15 amino acids. Deletions cut 5 bases from V and 8 bases from J, with 21 bases between. CDR3 bases: TGTGCCAGCAGCCCCGGGAGAGCGGTTTCGTGGGGCTACACCTTC. Its protein product is CASSPGRAVSWGYTF.

This clonotype was observed a few times. The chain links TRBV29-1 to TRBJ2-1; 7 bases agree with TRBD2. V gave up 6 bases and J gave up 9 bases; unmatched junction bases: 11. The CDR3 spans 13 residues. In germline, CDR1 is SQVTM, CDR2 ANQGSEA. The CDR3 coding sequence is TGCAGCGTCGCGGGGGTTACACACGGTGAGCAGTTCTTC. It codes for CSVAGVTHGEQFF.

This clonotype occurred many times. The DNA of the CDR3 is TGTGCCAGCAGCTATACACTAATCAGCTCCTACGAGCAGTACTTC. Protein: CASSYTLISSYEQYF. The chain has TRBV6-2 or TRBV6-3 and TRBJ2-7; D unclear. This CDR3 region has 15 residues. V lost 6 bases, J lost 0 bases, and 15 bases lay in between. CDR1 and CDR2 (germline): MNHEY, SVGEGT.

The V gene is TRBV28, the J gene TRBJ2-7; no definite D call. The germline CDR1 and CDR2 sequences are MDHEN and SYDVKM. The CDR3 is 10 residues long. V lost 3 bases, J lost 5 bases, and 2 bases lay in between. The CDR3 DNA reads TGTGCCAGCAGTTTGAACGAGCAGTACTTC. This sequence encodes CASSLNEQYF.

This clonotype turned up a few times. The chain carries TRBV11-2 and TRBJ2-7; D may be TRBD1 (5 bases). Germline CDR1 is SGHAT and CDR2 is FQNNGV. CDR3 size: 16 residues. The germline V and J ends were trimmed by 4 bases and 5 bases, with 21 bases remaining between them. CDR3 DNA: TGTGCCAGCAGCTCCACAGGACCTCAGGGCTCGAACGAGCAGTACTTC. The encoded protein is CASSSTGPQGSNEQYF.

This clonotype was seen more than once but under ten times. The V gene is TRBV29-1, the J gene TRBJ1-2, with D perhaps matching TRBD1 (5 bases). Germline CDR1 is SQVTM and CDR2 is ANQGSEA. This CDR3 is built from 15 residues. V dropped 2 bases and J dropped 3 bases, with 16 bases sitting between them. The CDR3 DNA reads TGCAGCGTTGAAATCGACCGGGACGTTGACTATGGCTACACCTTC. This translates into CSVEIDRDVDYGYTF.

As for this clonotype: The junction and the germline gene differ at one end; a read error may be behind it. The genes are TRBV27 and TRBJ1-4; possible D gene TRBD1, 5 bases. The CDR3 has 14 amino acids. Germline V CDR1 and CDR2: MNHEY, SMNVEV (reference sequence). The CDR3 sequence is CASRIGGIHERLFF. CDR3 DNA: TGTGCCAGCAGGATCGGGGGGATACATGAAAGACTGTTTTTT.

At least ten counts were recorded for this clonotype. This chain uses TRBV30 with TRBJ2-3; TRBD1 matches at 8 bases. Germline assignment: CDR1 GTSNPN and CDR2 SVGIG (reference sequence). This CDR3 has 14 amino acids. Germline trimming cut 4 bases from V and 4 bases from J; bases unmatched to any gene: 7. In DNA form, the CDR3 reads TGTGCCTGGACGGCAGGGGGCCCCCCAGATACGCAGTATTTT. It specifies CAWTAGGPPDTQYF.

Ten or more counts support this clonotype. The genes are TRBV7-9 and TRBJ2-1; 13 positions match TRBD2. V lost 5 bases and J lost 6; bases outside the gene matches: 7. Per the germline V gene, CDR1 is SEHNR and CDR2 is FQNEAQ (reference sequence). CDR3 length: 16 amino acids. CDR3 sequence reads: CASSPPTSGGANEQFF. The CDR3 coding sequence is TGTGCCAGCAGCCCGCCTACTAGCGGGGGGGCCAATGAGCAGTTCTTC.

The chain recombines TRBV20-1 with TRBJ2-4; no reliable D call. Trimming took 0 bases from V and 7 from J, leaving 7 bases between them. Germline lookup yields CDR1 DFQATT and CDR2 SNEGSKA (reference sequence). There are 12 residues in the CDR3. The CDR3 DNA follows: TGCAGTGCTAGAGACGATAGCAACATTCAGTACTTC. This codes for CSARDDSNIQYF.

The chain has TRBV7-2 and TRBJ2-2, with D possibly being TRBD1 (5 bases). V dropped 5 bases and J dropped 3 bases, with 19 bases sitting between them. The CDR3 has 17 residues. Germline-derived CDR1 and CDR2 are SGHTA and FQGNSA. The CDR3 nucleotides read TGTGCCAGCAGCCGAAATTGGGCTCTAGGGGACACCGGGGAGCTGTTTTTT. Its translation is CASSRNWALGDTGELFF. The variable domain in full, with the rest retrieved from reference TRBV7-2 and TRBJ2-2, is GAGVSQSPSNKVTEKGKDVELRCDPISGHTALYWYRQSLGQGLEFLIYFQGNSAPDKSGLPSDRFSAERTGGSVSTLTIQRTQQEDSAVYLCASSRNWALGDTGELFFGEGSRLTVL.

This chain links TRBV7-9 with TRBJ1-2, with a weak D call TRBD1 (5 bases). The CDR3 covers 15 residues. Trimming shortened V by 1 base and J by 2 bases, and 11 bases separated the two germline ends. Germline loops: CDR1 SEHNR, CDR2 FQNEAQ (reference sequence). The CDR3: CASSLGGGGNYGYTF. CDR3 nucleotides: TGTGCCAGCAGCTTAGGGGGCGGCGGAAACTATGGCTACACCTTC.

This clonotype was counted only a few times. The J gene is TRBJ1-4, the V gene TRBV20-1; 7 bases are a match to TRBD1. The V segment lost 1 base and the J segment 6 bases; nucleotides outside the gene matches: 8. The CDR3 contains 15 residues. Germline-derived CDR1 and CDR2 are DFQATT and SNEGSKA (reference sequence). The CDR3 DNA is TGCAGTGCTAGAGGGGGACAGTCGGGCCATGAAAAACTGTTTTTT. This sequence encodes CSARGGQSGHEKLFF.

This clonotype was observed at least ten times. CDR3 amino acids: CASSLDNRGPYEQYF. CDR3 bases: TGTGCCAGCAGTTTAGACAACAGGGGTCCCTACGAGCAGTACTTC. The V call is TRBV12-3 or TRBV12-4, the J call TRBJ2-7; 7 bases map to TRBD1. The CDR3 consists of 15 residues. J gave up 2 bases and V 1 base, and 5 bases lay outside the gene matches.

This clonotype was detected only a few times. The gene calls are TRBV9 and TRBJ2-3; no reliable D call. Germline CDR1 SGDLS, CDR2 YYNGEE. V lost 1 base to trimming and J lost 3 bases, with 12 bases between them. There are 15 residues in the CDR3. The CDR3 loop reads CASSVIGSGTDTQYF. CDR3 sequence (DNA): TGTGCCAGCAGCGTAATAGGGTCCGGGACAGATACGCAGTATTTT.

The chain employs TRBV19 and TRBJ2-7, with D perhaps matching TRBD1 or TRBD2 (5 bases each). This CDR3 region has 15 residues. CDR1 LNHDA and CDR2 SQIVND come from the germline V gene (reference sequence). Trimming shortened V by 3 bases and J by 2 bases, and 14 bases separated the two germline ends. The CDR3, as DNA: TGTGCCAGTAGTATCGGCATCCAGGGACCCTACGAGCAGTACTTC. Translating gives CASSIGIQGPYEQYF.

The chain is built from TRBV20-1 and TRBJ1-6, with D hard to call. V was trimmed by 5 bases and J by 9 bases, leaving 14 bases between them. CDR1 and CDR2 from the germline V gene are DFQATT and SNEGSKA (reference sequence). CDR3 length: 13 residues. Here the CDR3 reads CSASDRAGSPLHF. The DNA for the CDR3 is TGCAGTGCTTCCGATAGGGCAGGTTCACCCCTCCACTTT.

This clonotype came up many times. The chain uses TRBV19 and TRBJ1-5; no clear D gene. In germline, CDR1 is LNHDA, CDR2 SQIVND (reference sequence). CDR3 length: 13 residues. The V and J ends lost 3 bases and 7 bases respectively, with 10 bases between them. This chain's CDR3 is CASSIFGEQPQHF. The CDR3 DNA reads as TGTGCCAGTAGTATTTTTGGTGAGCAGCCCCAGCATTTT.

The chain employs TRBV7-3 and TRBJ2-1, with D tentatively TRBD2 (6 bases). This CDR3 has 15 amino acids. Trimming stripped 5 bases from V and 4 bases from J, with 15 bases between. Germline V lookup: CDR1 SGHTA, CDR2 FQGTGA. The CDR3, as DNA: TGTGCCAGCAGCCCCCCGGGAGCCAGTTACAATGAGCAGTTCTTC. It specifies CASSPPGASYNEQFF.

This clonotype was observed at least ten times. The chain joins TRBV12-3 or TRBV12-4 to TRBJ2-5, with D possibly being TRBD1 (6 bases). The CDR3 is 13 amino acids. Trimming removed 6 bases at V and 5 bases at J, with 13 bases between. The CDR3 nucleotides are TGTGCCAGCAGAAAGACAGGCTTGGAGACCCAGTACTTC. Protein sequence: CASRKTGLETQYF.

There are many counts of this clonotype. The chain recombines TRBV27 with TRBJ1-5; D not certain. Trimming shortened V by 0 bases and J by 7 bases, and 13 bases separated the two germline ends. Per germline, CDR1 MNHEY and CDR2 SMNVEV (reference sequence). This CDR3 contains 15 residues. CDR3 region: CASSLSGGRLQPQHF. DNA of the CDR3: TGTGCCAGCAGTTTATCCGGAGGGAGGCTGCAGCCCCAGCATTTT.